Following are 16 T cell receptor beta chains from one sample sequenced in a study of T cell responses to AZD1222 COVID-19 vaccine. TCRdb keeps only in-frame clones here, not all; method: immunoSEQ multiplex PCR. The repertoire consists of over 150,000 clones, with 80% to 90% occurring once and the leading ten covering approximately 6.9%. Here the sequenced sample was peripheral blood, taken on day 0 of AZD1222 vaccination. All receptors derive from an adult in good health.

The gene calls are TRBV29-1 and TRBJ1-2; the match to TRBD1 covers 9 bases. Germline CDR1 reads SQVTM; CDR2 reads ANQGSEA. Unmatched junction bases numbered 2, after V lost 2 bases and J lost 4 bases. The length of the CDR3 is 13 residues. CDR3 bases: TGCAGCGTTGAACGGGACAGGGTCTATGGCTACACCTTC. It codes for CSVERDRVYGYTF. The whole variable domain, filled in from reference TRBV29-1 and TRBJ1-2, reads SAVISQKPSRDICQRGTSLTIQCQVDSQVTMMFWYRQQPGQSLTLIATANQGSEATYESGFVIDKFPISRPNLTFSTLTVSNMSPEDSSIYLCSVERDRVYGYTFGSGTRLTVV.

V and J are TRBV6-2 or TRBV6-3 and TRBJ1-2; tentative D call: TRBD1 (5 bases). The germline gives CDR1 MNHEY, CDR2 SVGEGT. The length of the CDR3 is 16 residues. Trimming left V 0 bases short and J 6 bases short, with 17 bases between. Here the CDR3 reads CASSYSTESLTDGYTF. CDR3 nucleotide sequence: TGTGCCAGCAGTTACTCGACAGAATCCCTTACTGATGGCTACACCTTC.

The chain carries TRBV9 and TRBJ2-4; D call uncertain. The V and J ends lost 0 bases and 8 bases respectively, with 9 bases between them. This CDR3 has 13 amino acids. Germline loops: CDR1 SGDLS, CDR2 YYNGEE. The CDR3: CASSVDGGDIQYF. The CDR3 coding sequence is TGTGCCAGCAGCGTAGATGGTGGGGACATTCAGTACTTC. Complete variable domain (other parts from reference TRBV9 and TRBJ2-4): DSGVTQTPKHLITATGQRVTLRCSPRSGDLSVYWYQQSLDQGLQFLIQYYNGEERAKGNILERFSAQQFPDLHSELNLSSLELGDSALYFCASSVDGGDIQYFGAGTRLSVL.

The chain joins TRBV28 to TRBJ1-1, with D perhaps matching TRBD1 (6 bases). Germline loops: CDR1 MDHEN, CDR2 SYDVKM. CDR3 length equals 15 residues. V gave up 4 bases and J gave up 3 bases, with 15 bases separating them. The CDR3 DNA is TGTGCCAGCAGTTCATCCGGGACAAAGGACACTGAAGCTTTCTTT. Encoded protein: CASSSSGTKDTEAFF.

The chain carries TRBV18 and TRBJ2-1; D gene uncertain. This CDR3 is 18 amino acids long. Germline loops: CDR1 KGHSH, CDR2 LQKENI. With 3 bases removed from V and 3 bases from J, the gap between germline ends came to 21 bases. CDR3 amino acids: CASSPLDNYITNYNEQFF. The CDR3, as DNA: TGTGCCAGCTCACCTCTTGACAACTACATAACCAACTACAATGAGCAGTTCTTC.

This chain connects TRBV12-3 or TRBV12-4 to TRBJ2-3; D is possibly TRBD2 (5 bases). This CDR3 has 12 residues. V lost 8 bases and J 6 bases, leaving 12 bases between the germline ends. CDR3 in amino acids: CASCTPGDTQYF. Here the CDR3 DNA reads TGTGCCAGCTGCACCCCGGGGGATACGCAGTATTTT.

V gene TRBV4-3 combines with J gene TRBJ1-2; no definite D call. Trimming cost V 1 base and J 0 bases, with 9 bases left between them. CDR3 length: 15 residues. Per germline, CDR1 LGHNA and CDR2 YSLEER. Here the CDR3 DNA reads TGCGCCAGCAGCCAAGTCCATTTATCTAACTATGGCTACACCTTC. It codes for CASSQVHLSNYGYTF.

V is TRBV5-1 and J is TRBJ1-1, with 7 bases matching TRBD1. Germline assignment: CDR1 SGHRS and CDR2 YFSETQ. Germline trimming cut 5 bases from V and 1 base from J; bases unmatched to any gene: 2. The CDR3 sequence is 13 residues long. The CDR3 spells CASRGTANTEAFF. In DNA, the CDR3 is TGCGCCAGCAGAGGGACAGCGAACACTGAAGCTTTCTTT.

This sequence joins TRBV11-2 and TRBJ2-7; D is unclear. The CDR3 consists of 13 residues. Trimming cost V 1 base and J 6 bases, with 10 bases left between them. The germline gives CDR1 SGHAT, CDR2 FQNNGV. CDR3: CASSLAFGGEQYF. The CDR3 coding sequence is TGTGCCAGCAGCTTAGCTTTTGGCGGCGAGCAGTACTTC.

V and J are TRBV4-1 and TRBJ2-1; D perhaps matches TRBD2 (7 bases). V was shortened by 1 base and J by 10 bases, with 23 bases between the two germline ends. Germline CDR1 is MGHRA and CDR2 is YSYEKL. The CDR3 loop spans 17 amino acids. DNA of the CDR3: TGCGCCAGCAGCCAAGCCGGTCCCGGGGGGCTAGGCGGGGAGCAGTTCTTC. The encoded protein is CASSQAGPGGLGGEQFF.

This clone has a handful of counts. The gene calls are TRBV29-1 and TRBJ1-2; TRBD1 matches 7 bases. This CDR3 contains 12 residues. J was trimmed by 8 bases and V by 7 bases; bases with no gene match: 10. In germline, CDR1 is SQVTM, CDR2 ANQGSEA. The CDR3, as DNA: TGCAGCGCCACGGACAGGCCCATGGGCTACACCTTC. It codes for CSATDRPMGYTF.

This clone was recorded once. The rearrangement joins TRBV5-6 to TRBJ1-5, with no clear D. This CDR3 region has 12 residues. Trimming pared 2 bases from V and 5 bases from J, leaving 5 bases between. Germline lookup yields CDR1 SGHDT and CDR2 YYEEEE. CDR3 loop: CASSFTDQPQHF. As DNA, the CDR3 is TGTGCCAGCAGCTTCACGGATCAGCCCCAGCATTTT. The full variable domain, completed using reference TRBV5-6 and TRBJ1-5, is DAGVTQSPTHLIKTRGQQVTLRCSPKSGHDTVSWYQQALGQGPQFIFQYYEEEERQRGNFPDRFSGHQFPNYSSELNVNALLLGDSALYLCASSFTDQPQHFGDGTRLSIL.

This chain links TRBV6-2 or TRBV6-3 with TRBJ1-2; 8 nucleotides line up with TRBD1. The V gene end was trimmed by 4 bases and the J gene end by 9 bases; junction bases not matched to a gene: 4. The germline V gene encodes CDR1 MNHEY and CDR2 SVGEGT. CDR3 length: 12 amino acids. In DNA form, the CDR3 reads TGTGCCAGCAGTTCCAGGACAGGGAGCTACACCTTC. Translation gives CASSSRTGSYTF.

DNA of the CDR3: TGTGCCAGCAGCTTAACCCTTACTCCGGGCCAGCAAGAGACCCAGTACTTC. It specifies CASSLTLTPGQQETQYF. This chain joins TRBV7-9 and TRBJ2-5; D remains ambiguous. Germline-derived CDR1 and CDR2 are SEHNR and FQNEAQ (reference sequence). V was clipped by 2 bases and J by 2 bases, with 18 bases between them. This CDR3 comprises 17 residues.

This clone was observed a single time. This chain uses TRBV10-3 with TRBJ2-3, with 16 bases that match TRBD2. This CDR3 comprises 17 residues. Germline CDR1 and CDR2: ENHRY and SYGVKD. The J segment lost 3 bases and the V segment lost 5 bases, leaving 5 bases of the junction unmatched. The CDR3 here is CAISYGTSGGATDTQYF. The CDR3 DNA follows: TGTGCCATCAGTTACGGGACTAGCGGGGGGGCGACAGATACGCAGTATTTT.

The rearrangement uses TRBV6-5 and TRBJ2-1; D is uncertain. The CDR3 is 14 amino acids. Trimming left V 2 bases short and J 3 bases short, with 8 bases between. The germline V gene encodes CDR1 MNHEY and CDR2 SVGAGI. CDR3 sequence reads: CASSYGSNYNEQFF. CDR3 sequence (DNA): TGTGCCAGCAGTTACGGTTCCAACTACAATGAGCAGTTCTTC.